This TCR beta chain comes out of a study of blood T cell repertoires in COVID-19 (dated by TCRdb to the early 2020s). Context from the whole study: Collaborator samples came from the United States, Italy and Spain and covered acute and convalescent phases of COVID-19. A freely available public database, intended as a resource for researchers studying the immune response to SARS-CoV-2, is where the repertoires were released. The prospective study material was composed of cDNA or gDNA derived from T cells, B-cell-depleted T cells, or PBMCs. HLA class I and class II types, where available, came from metadata supplied by the sample provider rather than from assay-based typing. Samples were obtained from the ongoing ImmuneRACE study (first 160 participants) and from some 1,200 subjects provided by 6 global collaborators. Deeply sampled blood TCRbeta repertoires from subjects exposed to, actively infected with, or recovered from COVID-19 were included in the dataset. The sample metadata nearly always contained a de-identified subject ID, COVID-19 status, age in years and sex.

As to this clone: What this receptor recognizes is not known. Nothing much larger sits one base from this clone, and base qualities are not available.

From the cysteine through the phenylalanine, the CDR3 covers 15 amino acids. Only the CDR3 DNA is retained, 45 bases long and in frame from the first base. CDR1 MNHEY and CDR2 SMNVEV were looked up in the germline V gene (reference sequence). For this chain, trimming is 5 bases at the V end and 0 bases at the J end, and the number of junction bases without a gene match is 4. Beyond this particular receptor, the publication reports: The amount of clinical and demographic metadata varied by source and participant and was provided uncurated.

Participants in the prospective study were aged about 18 to 95 years, lived in some 24 United States geographic areas, and enrolled through a virtual design. Cohort assignment in the prospective study relied on participant-reported clinical history from a screening survey and a study questionnaire. ImmuneRACE Cohort 3 recovered participants were defined by two consecutive negative NP/OP PCR tests, healthcare professional clearance, or symptom resolution. In the prospective study, mobile phlebotomists collected whole blood, serum and a nasopharyngeal or oropharyngeal swab from each participant. Participants in the prospective study had the option to provide additional blood draws and questionnaires over a roughly 2-month period. Before DNA extraction, prospective study blood samples were shipped either frozen or at room temperature. TCRbeta CDR3 regions were amplified from genomic DNA using the immunoSEQ Assay, a bias-controlled multiplex PCR. As for how the authors treated the data: Nucleated cell counts per sample were estimated from amplification of reference gene primers within the assay. To quantify the absolute abundance of each unique TCRbeta CDR3 rearrangement, sequence reads were collapsed and filtered. Productive Simpson clonality was computed per sample as the square root of Simpson's diversity index over productive rearrangements. TCRdb obtained this table from immuneACCESS and retained in-frame rearrangements with V and J assigned. These tables miss some clones; where compared with another copy, unresolved V genes account for less than half of the shortfall, and the remainder is unexplained. V and J calls and clone size come straight from that table; D and trimming were deduced from the DNA. The sample has about 320,000 clones on record, about nine tenths of them singletons. The top ten clones comprise 2% to 3% of the sample.

The specimen sequenced was PBMCs or T cells enriched from blood (not recorded which). The rearrangement joined TRBV27 to TRBJ1-2, and 9 bases in between align with TRBD1. The source of this sequence is a man aged 60-69 years who had recovered from COVID-19. The DNA is as follows: TGTGCCAGCAGTAAGGGACAGGGTTCTAACTATGGCTACACCTTC. The translation is CASSKGQGSNYGYTF.